This T cell receptor (beta chain) was recovered during a study of OX40 agonist ivuxolimab in advanced cancers. Regarding this clone: What it recognizes is unknown.

The J segment lost 6 bases and the V segment lost 8 bases, leaving 7 bases of the junction unmatched. The CDR3 has 14 residues. The V gene's germline CDR1 is ENHRY and CDR2 SYGVKD. Here immunoSEQ multiplex PCR was the method, and the copy in TCRdb shows in-frame clones only, minus some. The repertoire consists of roughly 79,000 clones, with roughly 84% occurring once and the leading ten covering around a sixth. Findings and caveats of the study: The study found that CD8+ T cells averaged more expanded clones than CD4+.

The sample was CD4+ or CD8+ T cells sorted from blood, taken in a trial of the OX40 agonist ivuxolimab. This clonotype was sampled from an adult with an advanced solid tumor such as melanoma, head and neck, liver or kidney cancer. The chain is built from TRBV10-3 and TRBJ2-1; 10 nucleotides align to TRBD1. CDR3 in DNA: TGTGCCATCGATCCGGGACAGGGGCCCAATGAGCAGTTCTTC. Translating it yields CAIDPGQGPNEQFF.